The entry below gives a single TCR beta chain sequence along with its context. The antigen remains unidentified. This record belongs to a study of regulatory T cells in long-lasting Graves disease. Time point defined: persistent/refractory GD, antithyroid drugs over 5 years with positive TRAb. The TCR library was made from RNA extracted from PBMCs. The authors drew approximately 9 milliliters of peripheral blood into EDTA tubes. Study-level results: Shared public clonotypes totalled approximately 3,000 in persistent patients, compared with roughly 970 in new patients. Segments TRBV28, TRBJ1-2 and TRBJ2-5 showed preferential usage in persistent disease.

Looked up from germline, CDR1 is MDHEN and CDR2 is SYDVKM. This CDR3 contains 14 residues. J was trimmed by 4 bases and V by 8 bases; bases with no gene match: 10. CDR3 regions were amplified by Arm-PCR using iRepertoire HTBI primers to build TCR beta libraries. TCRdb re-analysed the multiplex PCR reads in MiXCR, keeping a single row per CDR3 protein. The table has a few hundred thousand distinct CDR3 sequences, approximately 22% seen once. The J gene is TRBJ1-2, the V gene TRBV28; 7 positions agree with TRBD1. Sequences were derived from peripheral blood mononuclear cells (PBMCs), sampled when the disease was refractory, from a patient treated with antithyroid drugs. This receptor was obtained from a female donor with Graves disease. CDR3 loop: CASCILDRAYGYTF. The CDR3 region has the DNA TGTGCCAGCTGCATTCTCGACAGGGCCTATGGCTACACCTTC.